This is a list of T cell receptor beta chains from one sample in a study of cytomegalovirus exposure and HLA in healthy donors. Here immunoSEQ multiplex PCR was the method, and the copy in TCRdb shows in-frame clones only, minus some. The sample has about 110,000 clones; around 72% are singletons. Sequences were obtained from PBMCs. The receptor set was obtained from a male donor in good health and CMV-seronegative. CDR3s include the opening cysteine and the closing phenylalanine or tryptophan. A D gene is named only where the DNA matches it firmly. Only part of the rows carry a size: once, few, many, or a class if the clone is expanded.

d_gene | j_gene | v_gene | abundance | CDR3nt | CDR3aa
TRBD1 | TRBJ1-1 | TRBV9 | - | TGTGCCAGCAGCGCAGGACAGGGGTCGGGCACTGAAGCTTTCTTT | CASSAGQGSGTEAFF
TRBD2 | TRBJ2-5 | TRBV7-2 | - | TGTGCCAGCAGCTTAGAAAAAATACTAGCGGGAGAACTGGAGACCCAGTACTTC | CASSLEKILAGELETQYF
TRBD1 | TRBJ2-3 | TRBV28 | - | TGTGCCAGCAGTCCCTCCAGGGGGCTGGGTACAGATACGCAGTATTTT | CASSPSRGLGTDTQYF
TRBD2 | TRBJ2-7 | TRBV5-4 | - | TGTGCCAGCAGCTTAGCGGGAGTGCTCTACGAGCAGTACTTC | CASSLAGVLYEQYF
- | TRBJ2-2 | TRBV19 | - | TGTGCCAGTAGTATTGGGGGGATCGGGGAGCTGTTTTTT | CASSIGGIGELFF
- | TRBJ2-7 | TRBV6-5 | - | TGTGCCAGCAGTTACTCGGGGCAGGGGAGATCCTACGAGCAGTACTTC | CASSYSGQGRSYEQYF
- | TRBJ1-1 | TRBV5-6 | - | TGTGCCAGCAGCTCCCAAAGGGGGGGAGGGGTCACTGAAGCTTTCTTT | CASSSQRGGGVTEAFF
TRBD2 | TRBJ2-1 | TRBV28 | - | TGTGCCAGCAGTTTAAGTAGCGGGAATGGCTATGAGCAGTTCTTC | CASSLSSGNGYEQFF
- | TRBJ2-1 | TRBV27 | few | TGTGCCAGCAGTGGGGGGGGGCGAGTTGGTTCTCCCTACAATGAGCAGTTCTTC | CASSGGGRVGSPYNEQFF
- | TRBJ2-2 | TRBV21-1 | - | TGTGCCAGCAGCGCGGGACTAGCGGGAGCGAACACCGGGGAGCTGTTTTTT | CASSAGLAGANTGELFF
TRBD1 | TRBJ1-5 | TRBV5-6 | - | TGTGCCAGCAGCCGCGGGACAGGGGAGAGACAGCCCCAGCATTTT | CASSRGTGERQPQHF
- | TRBJ1-4 | TRBV30 | - | TGTGCCTGGAGTCCCGGGGGAAGGTGGCAGGAAAAACTGTTTTTT | CAWSPGGRWQEKLFF
- | TRBJ2-1 | TRBV6-6 | - | TGTGCCAGCACGACTATGGGCTTGGATGAGCAGTTCTTC | CASTTMGLDEQFF
TRBD1 | TRBJ1-5 | TRBV19 | - | TGTGCCAGCAGCAGGGGGCTAAATCAGCCCCAGCATTTT | CASSRGLNQPQHF